One and the same sample provided the 21 T cell receptor beta chains below, sequenced in a study of T cells in Graves' hyperthyroidism and ophthalmopathy (dated by TCRdb to about 2019). The library was prepared using multiplex PCR. Sequencing was performed on an Illumina HiSeq 2000. TCR beta CDR3 regions were amplified from RNA transcripts. The first round of RT-PCR for the TCR CDR3 was performed with the HTBI primer set and the Qiagen OneStep RT-PCR kit. Using fastp at Q25 and MiXCR, TCRdb reprocessed the public reads and kept productive beta chains. When rows share a CDR3 protein, they turn into one entry using the most common DNA and genes. The sample records approximately 360,000 distinct CDR3 sequences, 25% of which are singletons. The ten biggest clones cover over 70% of the sample. Sequenced sample: blood. These receptor sequences come from a man between 50 and 59 years old with Graves' hyperthyroidism.

The J gene is TRBJ2-3, the V gene TRBV5-1, with D hard to call. The CDR3 is 14 residues long. V dropped 0 bases and J dropped 3 bases, with 8 bases sitting between them. Germline values: CDR1 SGHRS, CDR2 YFSETQ. The CDR3 here is CASSLERVTDTQYF. CDR3 bases: TGCGCCAGCAGCTTGGAACGGGTAACAGATACGCAGTATTTT. The complete variable domain, with remaining parts taken from reference TRBV5-1 and TRBJ2-3, reads KAGVTQTPRYLIKTRGQQVTLSCSPISGHRSVSWYQQTPGQGLQFLFEYFSETQRNKGNFPGRFSGRQFSNSRSEMNVSTLELGDSALYLCASSLERVTDTQYFGPGTRLTVL.

This chain joins TRBV5-6 and TRBJ2-3; 11 nucleotides agree with TRBD1. V lost 3 bases, J lost 6 bases, and 9 bases stayed unmatched. CDR1 is SGHDT and CDR2 is YYEEEE in the germline V gene. This CDR3 contains 16 residues. The CDR3 DNA sequence: TGTGCCAGCAGCTGGGCCGGCGGACAGGGGGCGGATACGCAGTATTTT. Its protein product is CASSWAGGQGADTQYF. Complete variable domain (other parts from reference TRBV5-6 and TRBJ2-3): DAGVTQSPTHLIKTRGQQVTLRCSPKSGHDTVSWYQQALGQGPQFIFQYYEEEERQRGNFPDRFSGHQFPNYSSELNVNALLLGDSALYLCASSWAGGQGADTQYFGPGTRLTVL.

The table lists this clonotype with a few counts. The rearrangement uses TRBV20-1 and TRBJ2-7; 12 bases agree with TRBD2. CDR3 length: 14 residues. Germline V CDR1 and CDR2: DFQATT, SNEGSKA (reference sequence). The V and J ends lost 5 bases and 4 bases, in that order; junction bases with no gene match: 6. The DNA of the CDR3 is TGCAGTGCTCTCCCACTAGCGGGAGGTTACGAGCAGTACTTC. Its translation: CSALPLAGGYEQYF.

This clonotype occurred a few times. Written as DNA, the CDR3 is TGCGCCAGCAGCTTGGAGGGTGGCGCCGAGACCCAGTACTTC. Protein sequence: CASSLEGGAETQYF. The chain uses TRBV5-1 and TRBJ2-5; D not certain. V was trimmed by 0 bases and J by 5 bases, leaving 11 bases between them. Per the germline V gene, CDR1 is SGHRS and CDR2 is YFSETQ. The CDR3 runs to 14 residues.

This clonotype showed up just a few times. The CDR3 here is CASSLRTGISSGANVLTF. The DNA of the CDR3 is TGCGCCAGCAGCTTGAGGACAGGGATAAGCTCTGGGGCCAACGTCCTGACTTTC. The rearrangement joins TRBV5-1 to TRBJ2-6, with TRBD1 matching over 8 bases. CDR1 and CDR2 (germline): SGHRS, YFSETQ. After removal of 1 base from V and 0 bases from J, the junction contained 6 bases not matched to a gene. The CDR3 consists of 18 residues.

The J gene is TRBJ1-1, the V gene TRBV4-1; 9 nucleotides line up with TRBD1. This CDR3 has 14 amino acids. Trimming at V came to 6 bases and at J to 5 bases, leaving 7 bases not matched to a gene. Germline lookup yields CDR1 MGHRA and CDR2 YSYEKL. The CDR3 nucleotides read TGCGCCAGCAGGCGTAACAGGGGGCCTACTGAAGCTTTCTTT. As protein: CASRRNRGPTEAFF.

This clonotype was observed at least ten times. CDR3 amino acids: CASGLSGLNEQFF. The CDR3 DNA follows: TGTGCTAGTGGTTTGAGTGGCCTCAATGAGCAGTTCTTC. The chain is built from TRBV12-5 and TRBJ2-1; D not resolved. V gave up 2 bases and J gave up 6 bases, with 8 bases separating them. The CDR3 runs 13 residues. Per germline, CDR1 LGHNT and CDR2 FRNRAP.

V gene TRBV19 combines with J gene TRBJ1-1, with D perhaps TRBD1 (6 bases). Germline lookup yields CDR1 LNHDA and CDR2 SQIVND (reference sequence). V was pared by 4 bases and J by 4 bases, with 19 bases between. There are 16 residues in the CDR3. This CDR3 is CASSRGIGGWSTEAFF. The CDR3 nucleotides read TGTGCCAGTAGTAGGGGAATCGGGGGCTGGTCCACTGAAGCTTTCTTT.

This clonotype was seen a few times. This chain joins TRBV12-3 or TRBV12-4 and TRBJ2-4; no clear D. This CDR3 contains 15 residues. V lost 2 bases, J lost 2 bases, and 10 bases lay in between. The CDR3: CASSLLGLSKNIQYF. As DNA, the CDR3 is TGTGCCAGCAGTTTATTAGGGTTGTCCAAAAACATTCAGTACTTC.

This chain uses TRBV10-3 with TRBJ1-2; weak D call: TRBD1 (6 bases). Germline V gene data show CDR1 as ENHRY and CDR2 as SYGVKD. With 3 bases removed from V and 4 bases from J, the gap between germline ends came to 12 bases. The CDR3 contains 14 residues. The CDR3: CAISEEGGTYGYTF. DNA of the CDR3: TGTGCCATCAGTGAAGAGGGGGGAACCTATGGCTACACCTTC.

This clonotype was counted a few times. This may be a read error: a much more frequent sequence differs by one nucleotide. The chain links TRBV11-2 to TRBJ2-3; tentatively, D is TRBD1 (6 bases). The J call is uncertain, as TRBJ1-5 better fits the DNA end. The germline V gene encodes CDR1 SGHAT and CDR2 FQNNGV. CDR3 length: 16 residues. CDR3 sequence: CASSLDGDLWTDTQHF. CDR3 in DNA: TGTGCCAGCAGCTTAGACGGGGATTTATGGACAGATACGCAGCATTTT.

The rearrangement joins TRBV6-6 to TRBJ2-7; D might be TRBD2 (5 bases). The CDR3 length is 14 residues. Looked up from germline, CDR1 is MNHNY and CDR2 is SVGAGI (reference sequence). V was trimmed by 0 bases and J by 2 bases, leaving 8 bases between them. CDR3 residues: CASSYSSGTYEQYF. The CDR3 DNA reads TGTGCCAGCAGTTACTCGTCCGGGACCTACGAGCAGTACTTC.

The J gene is TRBJ1-1, the V gene TRBV19; D is possibly TRBD1 (6 bases). The CDR3 length is 14 residues. The germline gives CDR1 LNHDA, CDR2 SQIVND (reference sequence). The V and J ends lost 4 bases and 6 bases respectively, with 15 bases between them. CDR3 in amino acids: CASSNLGGDAEAFF. The CDR3 bases are TGTGCCAGTAGTAACCTGGGGGGCGACGCTGAAGCTTTCTTT.

This clonotype was seen repeatedly, ten times or more. The chain joins TRBV14 to TRBJ2-5; D not certain. Germline V CDR1 and CDR2: SGHDN, FVKESK. This CDR3 is 13 amino acids long. V lost 1 base, J lost 5 bases, and 8 bases lay in between. The CDR3 DNA follows: TGTGCCAGCAGCCAAGGACTGAGGGAGACCCAGTACTTC. Translating it yields CASSQGLRETQYF.

The CDR3 sequence is CASSLREGNEQFF. For the CDR3, the DNA is TGTGCCAGCAGCTTGCGGGAGGGTAATGAGCAGTTCTTC. The J gene is TRBJ2-1, the V gene TRBV13; TRBD2 matches 9 bases. The V and J ends lost 3 bases and 7 bases, in that order; junction bases with no gene match: 1. The CDR3 runs to 13 residues. The germline gives CDR1 PRHDT, CDR2 FYEKMQ (reference sequence).

This chain links TRBV20-1 with TRBJ2-7, with TRBD2 matching over 8 bases. The CDR3 spans 13 residues. The germline gives CDR1 DFQATT, CDR2 SNEGSKA (reference sequence). V lost 1 base, J lost 4 bases, and 3 bases stayed unmatched. CDR3 DNA: TGCAGTGCTAGAGGGACTAGCCTGTACGAGCAGTACTTC. It specifies CSARGTSLYEQYF.

CDR3 protein: CSASDRFYEQYF. CDR3 nucleotide sequence: TGCAGTGCTTCCGACAGGTTCTACGAGCAGTACTTC. The V and J genes are TRBV20-1 and TRBJ2-7; the D gene is possibly TRBD1 (6 bases). Germline lookup yields CDR1 DFQATT and CDR2 SNEGSKA (reference sequence). V was pared by 5 bases and J by 3 bases, with 11 bases between. The CDR3 is made up of 12 amino acids.

This clonotype was counted at least ten times. The chain employs TRBV30 and TRBJ2-1; 9 bases match TRBD2. From germline, CDR1 is GTSNPN and CDR2 SVGIG (reference sequence). Trimming cost V 0 bases and J 8 bases; bases outside gene matches: 5. The CDR3 spans 14 residues. CDR3 nucleotide sequence: TGTGCCTGGAGTGTAGGTAGCGGGAGAGATGAGCAGTTCTTC. Protein product: CAWSVGSGRDEQFF. Using reference TRBV30 and TRBJ2-1 for the parts outside the CDR3, the full variable domain is SQTIHQWPATLVQPVGSPLSLECTVEGTSNPNLYWYRQAAGRGLQLLFYSVGIGQISSEVPQNLSASRPQDRQFILSSKKLLLSDSGFYLCAWSVGSGRDEQFFGPGTRLTVL.

This clonotype was seen more than once but under ten times. The gene calls are TRBV11-2 and TRBJ2-2, with D perhaps being TRBD1 or TRBD2 (5 bases each). This CDR3 contains 13 residues. Germline assignment: CDR1 SGHAT and CDR2 FQNNGV. Between the trimmed V and J ends, which lost 3 bases and 6 bases, there was a span of 8 bases. This chain's CDR3 is CASSLGVAGELFF. DNA for the CDR3: TGTGCCAGCAGCTTGGGGGTGGCCGGGGAGCTGTTTTTT.

The chain links TRBV5-1 to TRBJ1-5; the match to TRBD1 covers 8 bases. The CDR3 length is 15 residues. J lost 5 bases, V lost 0 bases, and 4 bases had no gene match. The germline V gene has CDR1 SGHRS and CDR2 YFSETQ. This CDR3 reads CASSLGTGWDQPQHF. CDR3 bases: TGCGCCAGCAGCTTGGGGACAGGGTGGGATCAGCCCCAGCATTTT.

This clonotype was counted only a few times. J is TRBJ2-1 and V is TRBV6-6; D is possibly TRBD1 or TRBD2 (5 bases each). This CDR3 comprises 14 residues. Trimming stripped 2 bases from V and 7 bases from J, with 12 bases between. CDR1 is MNHNY, CDR2 SVGAGI, per germline (reference sequence). In DNA, the CDR3 is TGTGCCAGCAGTTACGAGGGGTTCATGAATGAGCAGTTCTTC. This encodes CASSYEGFMNEQFF.